The 6 T cell receptor beta chains below were found in one sample sequenced in a study of post-analysis software for immune sequencing data. Unique molecular identifiers featured in each of the TCR beta cDNA libraries. TCRdb fed the PCR reads into MiXCR, producing one record per CDR3 protein. This table holds approximately 250,000 distinct CDR3 sequences, 35% to 45% found once. Their specific antigens are unknown. Study-wide points: Five TRBV segments occurring more often in patients than controls included TRBV5-6, TRBV5-1 and TRBV20-1.

Sequencing input: blood. The receptor source for this set is a girl aged 5-17 years with multiple sclerosis.

Ten or more counts support this clonotype. This chain joins TRBV28 and TRBJ1-4, with 12 positions matching TRBD1. Germline-derived CDR1 and CDR2 are MDHEN and SYDVKM. J was trimmed by 11 bases and V by 3 bases; bases with no gene match: 4. The CDR3 sequence is 14 residues long. CDR3 sequence: CASSFGTGGIKLFF. In nucleotides, the CDR3 is TGTGCCAGCAGTTTCGGGACAGGGGGCATTAAACTGTTTTTT.

This chain links TRBV9 with TRBJ2-2, with TRBD2 as a possible D gene (6 bases). This CDR3 contains 17 residues. Trimming cost V 0 bases and J 0 bases, with 12 bases left between them. From germline, CDR1 is SGDLS and CDR2 YYNGEE. The chain's CDR3 is CASSVGGRRANTGELFF. The CDR3 DNA reads TGTGCCAGCAGCGTAGGGGGCAGGAGGGCGAACACCGGGGAGCTGTTTTTT.

This clonotype showed up many times. The chain has TRBV10-3 and TRBJ1-6, with D uncertain. This CDR3 spans 18 amino acids. V lost 10 bases to trimming and J lost 8 bases, with 30 bases between them. CDR1 and CDR2 from the germline V gene are ENHRY and SYGVKD. The CDR3 loop is CATSLDYNTPAGDSPLHF. DNA of the CDR3: TGTGCCACCTCCCTTGATTATAACACCCCTGCCGGTGATTCACCCCTCCACTTT.

This clonotype was detected many times. V usage is TRBV5-1 and J usage is TRBJ2-5; 10 bases match TRBD2. The CDR3 has 16 amino acids. The V segment lost 0 bases and the J segment 5 bases; nucleotides outside the gene matches: 7. Germline V gene sequence: CDR1 SGHRS, CDR2 YFSETQ. The CDR3 here is CASSLEPSGRGETQYF. CDR3 nucleotide sequence: TGCGCCAGCAGCTTGGAGCCAAGCGGGAGGGGCGAGACCCAGTACTTC.

This clonotype occurred many times. This sequence joins TRBV10-1 and TRBJ2-5; the D call may be TRBD1 or TRBD2 (5 bases each). This CDR3 has 16 amino acids. Germline CDR1 WNHNN, CDR2 SYGVQD (reference sequence). V was shortened by 0 bases and J by 5 bases, with 16 bases between the two germline ends. The CDR3: CASSESNGAAGETQYF. The CDR3, as DNA: TGCGCCAGCAGTGAGTCGAACGGGGCCGCAGGGGAGACCCAGTACTTC.

There are a few counts of this clonotype. A clone one base away is much larger, so this may be a read error. The chain uses TRBV12-3 or TRBV12-4 and TRBJ2-3, with 8 nucleotides matching TRBD1. The CDR3 loop spans 15 amino acids. V shed 4 bases, J shed 14 bases, and the junction held 17 bases outside the gene matches. The DNA of the CDR3 is TGTGCCAGCAGTTCCCTTACCGGGACAGGTGAAAAACTGTATTTT. Translating it yields CASSSLTGTGEKLYF.